This T cell receptor beta chain comes out of a study of early T cells in non-severe SARS-CoV-2 infection. This clonotype was recorded at least ten times. What it recognizes is unknown. Whole-study findings and limits: Clonotype matching in VDJdb favored anti-spike CD8 responses and did not capture private and CD4 specificities.

Individual cDNA molecules received unique molecular identifiers during library preparation. Each CDR3 protein is one row after TCRdb ran MiXCR on the 5' RACE reads. The repertoire includes roughly 66,000 distinct CDR3 sequences, approximately 9% of them detected once, and roughly 3% sits in the top ten. The germline CDR1 and CDR2 sequences are GTSNPN and SVGIG (reference sequence). This CDR3 has 9 residues. V lost 8 bases and J lost 11, with 12 bases in between. Sequencing was carried out using whole blood. The receptor was isolated from an adult who was a healthcare worker with PCR-confirmed SARS-CoV-2 infection or an uninfected control (not recorded which). The chain is built from TRBV30 and TRBJ1-1, with a possible D match to TRBD1 (5 bases). As DNA, the CDR3 is TGTGCCGGGCAGGGATTGGCTTTCTTT. This sequence encodes CAGQGLAFF.